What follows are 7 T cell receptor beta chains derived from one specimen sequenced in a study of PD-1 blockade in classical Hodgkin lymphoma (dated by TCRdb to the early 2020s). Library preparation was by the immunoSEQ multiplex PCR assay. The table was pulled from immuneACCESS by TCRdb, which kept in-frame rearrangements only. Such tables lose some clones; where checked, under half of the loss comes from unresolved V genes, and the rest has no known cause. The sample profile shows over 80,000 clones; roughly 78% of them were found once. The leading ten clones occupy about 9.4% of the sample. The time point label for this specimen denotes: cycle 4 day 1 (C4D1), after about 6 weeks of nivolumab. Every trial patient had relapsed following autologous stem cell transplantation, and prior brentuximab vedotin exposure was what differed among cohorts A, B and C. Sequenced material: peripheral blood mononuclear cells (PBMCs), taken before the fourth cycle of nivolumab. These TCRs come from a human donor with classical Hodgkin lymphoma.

The CDR3 protein is CASKGQGVRETQYF. CDR3 nucleotide sequence: TGTGCCAGTAAGGGACAGGGGGTGCGAGAGACCCAGTACTTC. The V call is TRBV19, the J call TRBJ2-5; 11 bases are a match to TRBD1. Germline CDR1 reads LNHDA; CDR2 reads SQIVND (reference sequence). Losses at the gene ends were 7 bases for V and 4 bases for J; bases not matched to a gene: 5. The CDR3 is 14 residues long. Based on the CDR3 plus reference TRBV19 and TRBJ2-5, the full variable domain is DGGITQSPKYLFRKEGQNVTLSCEQNLNHDAMYWYRQDPGQGLRLIYYSQIVNDFQKGDIAEGYSVSREKKESFPLTVTSAQKNPTAFYLCASKGQGVRETQYFGPGTRLLVL.

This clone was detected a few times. Here the CDR3 DNA reads TGTGCCAGCAGTTTATCCAGGAACTATGGCTACACCTTC. It encodes CASSLSRNYGYTF. This chain links TRBV28 with TRBJ1-2; D is unresolved. There are 13 residues in the CDR3. Germline V gene lookup returns CDR1 MDHEN and CDR2 SYDVKM. Deletions cut 1 base from V and 2 bases from J, with 5 bases between.

The CDR3: CASSLDGSFSYGYTF. In DNA form, the CDR3 reads TGTGCCAGCAGCTTAGATGGCAGCTTTTCGTATGGCTACACCTTC. The V call is TRBV7-6, the J call TRBJ1-2, with unresolved D. The germline V gene has CDR1 SGHVS and CDR2 FNYEAQ. CDR3 length: 15 residues. Between the trimmed V and J ends, which lost 1 base and 5 bases, there was a span of 14 bases.

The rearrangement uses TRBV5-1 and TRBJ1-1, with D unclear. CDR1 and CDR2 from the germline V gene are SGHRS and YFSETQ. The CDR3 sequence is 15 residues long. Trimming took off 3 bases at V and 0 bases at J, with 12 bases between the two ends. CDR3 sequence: CASSYTASMNTEAFF. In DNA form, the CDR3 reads TGCGCCAGCAGCTACACGGCCAGCATGAACACTGAAGCTTTCTTT.

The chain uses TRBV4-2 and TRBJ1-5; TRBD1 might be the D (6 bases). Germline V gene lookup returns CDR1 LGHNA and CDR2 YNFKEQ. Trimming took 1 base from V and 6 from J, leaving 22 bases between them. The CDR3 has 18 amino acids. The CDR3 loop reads CASSQAPDRLGGSQPQHF. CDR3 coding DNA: TGTGCCAGCAGCCAAGCCCCGGACAGACTCGGCGGTAGTCAGCCCCAGCATTTT.

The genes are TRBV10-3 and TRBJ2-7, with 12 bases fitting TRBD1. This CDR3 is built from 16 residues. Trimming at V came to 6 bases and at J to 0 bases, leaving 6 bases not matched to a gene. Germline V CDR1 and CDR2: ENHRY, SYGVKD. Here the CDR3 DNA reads TGTGCCATCAGGGGGACAGGGGGCCTAAGCTCCTACGAGCAGTACTTC. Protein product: CAIRGTGGLSSYEQYF.

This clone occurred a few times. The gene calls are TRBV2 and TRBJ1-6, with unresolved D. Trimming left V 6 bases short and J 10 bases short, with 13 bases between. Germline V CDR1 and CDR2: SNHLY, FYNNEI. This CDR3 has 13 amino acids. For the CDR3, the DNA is TGTGCCAGCAGCTTCGGACCGAGGTCACCCCTCCACTTT. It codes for CASSFGPRSPLHF. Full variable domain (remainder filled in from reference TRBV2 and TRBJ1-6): EPEVTQTPSHQVTQMGQEVILRCVPISNHLYFYWYRQILGQKVEFLVSFYNNEISEKSEIFDDQFSVERPDGSNFTLKIRSTKLEDSAMYFCASSFGPRSPLHFGNGTRLTVT.